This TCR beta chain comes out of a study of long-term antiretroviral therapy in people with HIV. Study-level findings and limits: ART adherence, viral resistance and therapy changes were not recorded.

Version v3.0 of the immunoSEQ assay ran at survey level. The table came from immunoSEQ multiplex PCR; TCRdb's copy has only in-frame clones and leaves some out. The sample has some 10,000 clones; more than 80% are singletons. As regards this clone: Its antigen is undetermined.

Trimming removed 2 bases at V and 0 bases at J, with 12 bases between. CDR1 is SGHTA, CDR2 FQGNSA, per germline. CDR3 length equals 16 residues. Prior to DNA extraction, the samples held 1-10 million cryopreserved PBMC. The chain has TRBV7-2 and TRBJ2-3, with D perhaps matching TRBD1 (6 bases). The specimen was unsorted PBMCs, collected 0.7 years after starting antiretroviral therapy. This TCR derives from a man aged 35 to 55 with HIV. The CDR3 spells CASSLFRGLSTDTQYF. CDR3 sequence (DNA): TGTGCCAGCAGCTTATTCAGGGGCCTTAGCACAGATACGCAGTATTTT.